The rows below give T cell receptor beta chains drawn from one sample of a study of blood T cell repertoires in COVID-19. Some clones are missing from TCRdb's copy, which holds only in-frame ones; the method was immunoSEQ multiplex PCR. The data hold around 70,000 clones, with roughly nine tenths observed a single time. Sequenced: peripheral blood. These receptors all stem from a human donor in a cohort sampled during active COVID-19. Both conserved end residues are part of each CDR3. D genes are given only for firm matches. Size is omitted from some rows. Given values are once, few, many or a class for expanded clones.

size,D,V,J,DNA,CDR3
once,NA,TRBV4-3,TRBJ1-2,TGCGCCAGCAGCCAAGCTGGGGCGGGGGAAGGTGGCTACACCTTC,CASSQAGAGEGGYTF
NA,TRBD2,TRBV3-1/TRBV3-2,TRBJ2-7,TGTGCCAGCAGCCAAGATTCAAGGCTAGCGGGAGTCCAGCAGTACTTC,CASSQDSRLAGVQQYF
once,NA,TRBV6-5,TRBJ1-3,TGTGCCAGCAGCAATCAGGGGTACTCTGGAAACACCATATATTTT,CASSNQGYSGNTIYF
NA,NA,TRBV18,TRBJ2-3,TGTGCCAGCTCACCAGGCCCAGATACGCAGTATTTT,CASSPGPDTQYF
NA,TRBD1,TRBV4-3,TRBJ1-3,TGCGCCAGCAGCCGTGGGACAGGGCGCTCTGGAAACACCATATATTTT,CASSRGTGRSGNTIYF
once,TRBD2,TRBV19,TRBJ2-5,TGTGCCAGTAGTATAGACGGGACTAGCGGGAGATGGGGGGTCCAAGAGACCCAGTACTTC,CASSIDGTSGRWGVQETQYF
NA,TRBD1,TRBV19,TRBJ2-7,TGTGCCAGTAAGAGGGAGACAGGGGTTGGCGAGCAGTACTTC,CASKRETGVGEQYF
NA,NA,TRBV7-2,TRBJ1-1,TGTGCCAGCAGCTTAGGCAGGGGCAACACTGAAGCTTTCTTT,CASSLGRGNTEAFF
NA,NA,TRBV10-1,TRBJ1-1,TGCGCCAGCAGTGAGCGGGGTGGGGGGACTGAAGCTTTCTTT,CASSERGGGTEAFF
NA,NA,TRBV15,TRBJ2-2,TGTGCCACCAGCAGGGGGGGCACCGGGGAGCTGTTTTTT,CATSRGGTGELFF
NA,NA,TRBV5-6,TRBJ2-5,TGTGCCAGCAGCTCGGGACTTATACAAGAGACCCAGTACTTC,CASSSGLIQETQYF
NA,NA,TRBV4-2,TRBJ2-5,TGTGCCAGCAGCCCCCTCGGGAGTTCCACCGGGACCCAGTACTTC,CASSPLGSSTGTQYF
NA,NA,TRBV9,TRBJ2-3,TGTGCCAGCAGCGGGATGGGAGCCCGCACAGATACGCAGTATTTT,CASSGMGARTDTQYF
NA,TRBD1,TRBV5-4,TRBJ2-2,TGTGCCAGCAGCTTGGGGGCAGGGGGAGACACCGGGGAGCTGTTTTTT,CASSLGAGGDTGELFF
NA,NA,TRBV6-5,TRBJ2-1,TGTGCCAGCAGTTACGTACGGACAGCCTACAATGAGCAGTTCTTC,CASSYVRTAYNEQFF
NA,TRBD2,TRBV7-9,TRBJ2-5,TGTGCCAGCAGCCCCCGGACTAGCGGGGGATGGGAGACCCAGTACTTC,CASSPRTSGGWETQYF
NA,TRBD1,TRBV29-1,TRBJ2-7,TGCAGCGTTGAAGGACAGGGTGGGAGCTACGAGCAGTACTTC,CSVEGQGGSYEQYF
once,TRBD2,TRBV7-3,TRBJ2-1,TGTGCCAGCAGCTTAGCGACTGGTGCGGGAGGTGAGCAGTTCTTC,CASSLATGAGGEQFF
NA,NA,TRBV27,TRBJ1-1,TGTGCCAGCAGTTCGCCCGGGAAGGGGAACACTGAAGCTTTCTTT,CASSSPGKGNTEAFF
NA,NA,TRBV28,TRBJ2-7,TGTGCCAGCAGTTCCAGGGTTAACGAGCAGTACTTC,CASSSRVNEQYF
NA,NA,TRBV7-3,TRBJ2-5,TGTGCCAGCAGCCTCAGGGTCCAAGAGACCCAGTACTTC,CASSLRVQETQYF
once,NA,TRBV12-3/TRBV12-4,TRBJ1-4,TGTGCCAGCAGTTTAGCGGAGGAAAAACTGTTTTTT,CASSLAEEKLFF
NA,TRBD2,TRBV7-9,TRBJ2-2,TGTGCCAGCAGCTTTCGACTAGCGGGAGGGAACACCGGGGAGCTGTTTTTT,CASSFRLAGGNTGELFF
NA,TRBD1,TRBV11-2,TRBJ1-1,TGTGCCAGCAGCTTAGGGGACAGGGGGCGAGTAATGACTGAAGCTTTCTTT,CASSLGDRGRVMTEAFF
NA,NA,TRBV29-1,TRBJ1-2,TGCAGCGTTGAAGACAGCGAGGGAGGTTACTATGGCTACACCTTC,CSVEDSEGGYYGYTF
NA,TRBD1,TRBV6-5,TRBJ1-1,TGTGCCAGCAGTTACTCGGGCAGGGGGCAGGAAGCTTTCTTT,CASSYSGRGQEAFF
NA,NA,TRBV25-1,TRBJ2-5,TGTGCCAGCACGGACTACGAAGAGACCCAGTACTTC,CASTDYEETQYF
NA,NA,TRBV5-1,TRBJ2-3,TGCGCCAGCAGCGGCAGGGCCGGAGACACAGATACGCAGTATTTT,CASSGRAGDTDTQYF
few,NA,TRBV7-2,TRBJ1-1,TGTGCCAGCAGCTTAGATTTCAGGGCACTTGAGAAAGCTTTCTTT,CASSLDFRALEKAFF
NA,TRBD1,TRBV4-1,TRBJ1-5,TGCGCCAGCAGCCAAACCGGGACAGGAGGCAATCAGCCCCAGCATTTT,CASSQTGTGGNQPQHF